Listed below are T cell receptor beta chains from one sample, sequenced in a study of T cell repertoires in cytomegalovirus infection. MiXCR, applied by TCRdb to the reads, yields one record per CDR3 protein. The sample records some 680,000 distinct CDR3 sequences, less than 40% being singletons. Sample: PBMCs. The origin of the receptors is a human donor in good health (CMV status not recorded). Some clones in this sample may be carry-over from other donors' samples. Both conserved end residues are part of each CDR3.

TRBV7-8	TRBJ2-7	CASSREPSYEQYF
TRBV27	TRBJ2-2	CASSSSLRKGVNTGKLFF
TRBV3-1	TRBJ1-5	CASSQGGPGQYNQPQHF
TRBV6-8	TRBJ1-6	CASQPRTNSPLHF
TRBV11-2	TRBJ1-1	CASNQGGRDTEAFF
TRBV6-6	TRBJ1-2	CASSYRRPQGVYGYTF
TRBV7-8	TRBJ2-7	CASSPSAASGKKQYF
TRBV7-8	TRBJ2-1	CASSGSGRASYNEQFF
TRBV6-6	TRBJ1-2	CASSLTGGLEYGYTF
TRBV2	TRBJ2-5	CASIRPSQETQYF
TRBV25-1	TRBJ2-5	CASSEAATQETQYF
TRBV6-1	TRBJ2-3	CASSSGGAVDTQYF
TRBV30	TRBJ1-2	CAWSGPAVANYGYTF
TRBV7-2	TRBJ1-2	CASSFRQATNYCYTF
TRBV6-8	TRBJ2-2	CASSRAVAVGELFF
TRBV28	TRBJ2-2	CASSFRRTGVTGELFF
TRBV6-5	TRBJ1-4	CASILKGEVGAKLFF
TRBV19	TRBJ1-5	CASTPPGLYSNQPQHF
TRBV10-3	TRBJ1-1	CAISRGQATEAFF
TRBV28	TRBJ1-1	CASSWGQGVNTEAFF
TRBV11-2	TRBJ2-5	CASSLGAATRPTQYF
TRBV5-6	TRBJ1-1	CASSFPQTGPGAFF
TRBV7-2	TRBJ2-3	CASSTRTGETDTQYF
TRBV12-3/TRBV12-4	TRBJ1-5	CASSFGQSGQPQHF
TRBV28	TRBJ2-7	CASSHFYEQYF
TRBV12-3/TRBV12-4	TRBJ2-5	CASSPDRALYQETQYF
TRBV5-1	TRBJ2-1	CASTLGPQDGSLYNEQFF
TRBV6-1	TRBJ2-7	CASSGTGIFSYEQYF
TRBV5-1	TRBJ2-1	CASSLEVFNEQFF
TRBV11-3	TRBJ2-2	CASSPRAGGDTGELFF
TRBV15	TRBJ1-6	CATSREGRGNSPLHF
TRBV7-8	TRBJ1-6	CASSSAANSPLHF
TRBV24-1	TRBJ2-2	CAVLSGTGELFF
TRBV7-8	TRBJ2-4	CASSLKARQGKNIQYF
TRBV6-1	TRBJ1-5	CASRSHLQGGRDQPQHF
TRBV7-2	TRBJ2-3	CASSRRLAGFTDTQYF
TRBV12-3/TRBV12-4	TRBJ2-3	CASSPRGGRTDTQYF
TRBV12-3/TRBV12-4	TRBJ2-1	CASRDPGSYNEQFF
TRBV19	TRBJ1-2	CASRGGGGSANYGYTF
TRBV7-2	TRBJ2-3	CASSFFYTQYF
TRBV27	TRBJ1-6	CASSLSRQGASSYNSPLHF
TRBV28	TRBJ1-1	CASSLTGRRSSEAFF
TRBV7-2	TRBJ2-7	CASSLVRGRPYEQYF
TRBV7-9	TRBJ2-5	CASSWTGQGSGETQYF
TRBV7-9	TRBJ2-7	CASSFGTGGSGQYF
TRBV11-2	TRBJ1-2	CASRPVRDRYRNYGYTF
TRBV7-6	TRBJ1-4	CASSLRTGTSRGEKLFF
TRBV7-3	TRBJ1-6	CASSLFPSSYNSPLHF
TRBV7-2	TRBJ2-3	CARSLPKTGTRYF
TRBV28	TRBJ2-7	CASSFFSGSASYEQYF
TRBV2	TRBJ1-2	CASSPTGDYGYTF
TRBV20-1	TRBJ2-5	CSAPPGLAGGTWRKTQYF
TRBV5-1	TRBJ1-3	CSRSWDRLSGNTIYF
TRBV4-1	TRBJ1-2	CASSQDPTGIYGYTF
TRBV29-1	TRBJ1-1	CSVKQPSAEAFF
TRBV6-5	TRBJ2-5	CASSRDGLAEKTQYF
TRBV28	TRBJ1-5	CASSWSSPGYSNQPQHF
TRBV29-1	TRBJ2-3	CSVDTPGVDTQYF
TRBV4-1	TRBJ1-1	CASSQGPWGAGGDTEAFF
TRBV15	TRBJ1-1	CATSRDPGQKTMNTEAFF